This entry lists 4 T cell receptor beta chains sequenced from one sample in a study of cytomegalovirus exposure and HLA in healthy donors. TCRdb's table, derived via immunoSEQ multiplex PCR, lists solely in-frame clones and lacks some. The sample lists 180,000 or so clones, approximately 90% occurring once. The sequenced sample consisted of PBMCs. All receptors derive from a woman under 40 in good health and CMV-seronegative.

The CDR3 DNA follows: TGTGCCAGCAGTTACTCGTCGGGGGGTCTCCAAGAGACCCAGTACTTC. Translation gives CASSYSSGGLQETQYF. V gene TRBV6-5 combines with J gene TRBJ2-5, with 7 bases fitting TRBD2. The trim removed 0 bases at V and 1 base at J, leaving 5 bases unmatched. The CDR3 contains 16 residues. Germline-derived CDR1 and CDR2 are MNHEY and SVGAGI.

The chain carries TRBV4-1 and TRBJ2-1; D possibly corresponds to TRBD1 (5 bases). V shed 0 bases and J shed 3 bases, with 15 bases lying between them. CDR3 length: 17 residues. The germline CDR1 and CDR2 sequences are MGHRA and YSYEKL. CDR3 sequence (DNA): TGCGCCAGCAGCCAAGAGTCAGGGAACCGACTCTACAATGAGCAGTTCTTC. Its translation: CASSQESGNRLYNEQFF.

The V call is TRBV6-5, the J call TRBJ2-1; 8 bases line up with TRBD1. V lost 2 bases, J lost 7 bases, and 4 bases stayed unmatched. This CDR3 is 14 amino acids long. The V gene's germline CDR1 is MNHEY and CDR2 SVGAGI. The CDR3 region has the DNA TGTGCCAGCAGTTACAACAGGGGGTATAATGAGCAGTTCTTC. This sequence encodes CASSYNRGYNEQFF.

The DNA for the CDR3 is TGTGCCAGTAGTATAGGCAGGGGAAGTACTGAAGCTTTCTTT. It specifies CASSIGRGSTEAFF. The chain links TRBV19 to TRBJ1-1; a possible D gene is TRBD1 (6 bases). CDR3 length: 14 residues. Trimming took off 1 base at V and 5 bases at J, with 11 bases between the two ends. CDR1 is LNHDA, CDR2 SQIVND, per germline (reference sequence).